This T cell receptor beta chain was sequenced in a study of T cell changes during pregnancy in multiple sclerosis (dated by TCRdb to 2018 to 2020). About the study as a whole: In women with multiple sclerosis, the researchers looked at how the T cell repertoire shifted as pregnancy progressed.

A word on this clone: Its antigen is unknown. Per-base qualities were not stored, and no clone one base away is much larger.

Libraries were constructed by the immunoSEQ multiplex PCR assay. Sourced from immuneACCESS, this table was stored by TCRdb with only in-frame sequences that have V and J called. A share of the clones is absent; for the studies checked, an unresolved V gene accounts for under half, and the remainder has no known explanation. A total of under 65,000 clones appear in this sample, 93% of them only once. The biggest ten clones account for around 4% of the sample. Its CDR3 holds 15 amino acids, cysteine through phenylalanine. The kept DNA is CDR3 alone, 45 bases in frame from the first base. Trimming removed 6 bases from V and 8 bases from J, leaving 22 bases between the germline ends. The germline V gene (reference sequence) specifies SEHNR as CDR1 and FQNEAQ as CDR2.

The sequence derives from a female donor with multiple sclerosis, enrolled in a pregnancy study. This sequence uses TRBV7-9 and TRBJ1-2; tentative D gene TRBD1, with 6 bases matching. The sample was CD8+ T cells from peripheral blood mononuclear cells, taken in the second trimester of pregnancy. CDR3 loop: CASSPGAGGLGGYTF. The DNA sequence is given as TGTGCCAGCAGTCCAGGGGCGGGAGGGCTTGGAGGCTACACCTTC.